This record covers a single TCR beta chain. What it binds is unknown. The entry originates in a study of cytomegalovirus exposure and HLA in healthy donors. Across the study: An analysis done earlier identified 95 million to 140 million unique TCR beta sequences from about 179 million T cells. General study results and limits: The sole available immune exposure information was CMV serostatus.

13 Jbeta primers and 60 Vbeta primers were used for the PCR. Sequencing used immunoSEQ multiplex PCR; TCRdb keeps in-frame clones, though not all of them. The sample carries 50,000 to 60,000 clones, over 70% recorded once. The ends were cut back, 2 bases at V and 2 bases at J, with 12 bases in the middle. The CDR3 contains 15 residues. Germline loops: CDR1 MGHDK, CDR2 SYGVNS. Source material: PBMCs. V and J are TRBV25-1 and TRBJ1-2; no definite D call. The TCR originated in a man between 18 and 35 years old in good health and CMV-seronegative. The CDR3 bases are TGTGCCAGCAGTGAAGATTATGCGCTGAACTATGGCTACACCTTC. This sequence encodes CASSEDYALNYGYTF.